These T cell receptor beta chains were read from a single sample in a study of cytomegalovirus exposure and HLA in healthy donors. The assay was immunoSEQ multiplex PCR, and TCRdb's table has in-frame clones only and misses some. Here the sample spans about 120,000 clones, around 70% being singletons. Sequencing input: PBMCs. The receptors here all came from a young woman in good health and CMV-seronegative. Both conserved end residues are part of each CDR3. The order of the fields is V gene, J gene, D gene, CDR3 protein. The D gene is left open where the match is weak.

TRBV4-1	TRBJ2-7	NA	CASSQARAWEQYF
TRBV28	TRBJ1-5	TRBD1	CASNQDRGRQPQHF
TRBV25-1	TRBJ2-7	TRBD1	CASSYLGGKYEQYF
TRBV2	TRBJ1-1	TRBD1	CASKPGQGSTEAFF
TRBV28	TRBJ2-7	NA	CASSPSPPGTYEQYF
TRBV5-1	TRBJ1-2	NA	CASSPDTSYGYTF
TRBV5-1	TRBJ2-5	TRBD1	CASSSTGAPVQETQYF
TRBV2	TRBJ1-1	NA	CASSERLGTEAFF
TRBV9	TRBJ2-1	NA	CASSPSPSAINEQFF
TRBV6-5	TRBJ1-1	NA	CASSYWSAGRNTEAFF
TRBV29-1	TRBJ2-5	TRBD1	CSVRQGVETQYF
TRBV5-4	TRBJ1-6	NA	CASSLLGNSPLHF
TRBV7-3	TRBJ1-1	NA	CASSPRGGEAFF
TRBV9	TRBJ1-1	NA	CASSAGPGDEAFF
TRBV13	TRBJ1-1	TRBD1	CASSLTGGDLAFF
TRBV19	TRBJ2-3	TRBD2	CASSILAGGLTDTQYF
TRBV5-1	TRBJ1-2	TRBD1	CASSTGQGARDGYTF
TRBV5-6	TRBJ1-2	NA	CASRLGWQGMGGYTF
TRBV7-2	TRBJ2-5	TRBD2	CASSSGAGGWETQYF
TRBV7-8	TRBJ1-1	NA	CASSLSLSLNTEAFF